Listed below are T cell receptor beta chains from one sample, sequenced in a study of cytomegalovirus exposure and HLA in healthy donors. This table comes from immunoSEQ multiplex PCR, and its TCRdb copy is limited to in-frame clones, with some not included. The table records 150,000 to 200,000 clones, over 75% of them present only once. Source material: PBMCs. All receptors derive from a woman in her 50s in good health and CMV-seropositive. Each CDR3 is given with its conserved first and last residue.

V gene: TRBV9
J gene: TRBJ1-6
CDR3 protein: CASSADRYNSPLHF

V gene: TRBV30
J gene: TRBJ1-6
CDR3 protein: CAWSKGRLSKNSPLHF

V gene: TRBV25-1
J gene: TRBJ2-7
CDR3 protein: CASSEYDRGEQYF

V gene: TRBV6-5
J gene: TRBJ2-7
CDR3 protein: CASSHSSYEQYF

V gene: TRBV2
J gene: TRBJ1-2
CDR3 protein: CASSGLSGWYTF

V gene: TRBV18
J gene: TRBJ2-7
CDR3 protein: CASSPQGTGGSYEQYF

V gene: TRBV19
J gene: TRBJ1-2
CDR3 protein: CASSITDYGYTF

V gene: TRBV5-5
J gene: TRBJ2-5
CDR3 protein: CASSLYGETQYF

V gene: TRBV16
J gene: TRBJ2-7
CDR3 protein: CASSQSKNRDTYEQYF

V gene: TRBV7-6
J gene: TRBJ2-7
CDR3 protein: CASSLAPAGGPYEQYF

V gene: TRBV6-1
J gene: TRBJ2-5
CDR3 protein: CASSGRRTNKAEETQYF

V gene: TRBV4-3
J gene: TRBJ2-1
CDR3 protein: CASSRGGRQAYNEQFF

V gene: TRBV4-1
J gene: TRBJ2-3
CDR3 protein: CASSPGGGPDTQYF

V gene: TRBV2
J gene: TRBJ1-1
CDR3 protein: CASGRDSEAFF

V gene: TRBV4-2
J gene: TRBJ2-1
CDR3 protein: CASSQDLGGSSGNEQFF

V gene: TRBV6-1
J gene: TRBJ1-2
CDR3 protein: CASSEWAGASGAF

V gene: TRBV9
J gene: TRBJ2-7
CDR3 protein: CASSVAPDRRYEQYF

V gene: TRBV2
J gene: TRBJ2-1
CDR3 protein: CASSEAVLAGGGSEQFF

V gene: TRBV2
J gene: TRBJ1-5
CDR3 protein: CASSEGNAGQPQHF

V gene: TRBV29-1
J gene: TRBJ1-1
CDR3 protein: CSVELWTGNTEAFF

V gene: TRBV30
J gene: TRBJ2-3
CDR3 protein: CAWSGWGTDTQYF

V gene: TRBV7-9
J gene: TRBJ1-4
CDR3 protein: CASSLYTGDHRPNEKLFF

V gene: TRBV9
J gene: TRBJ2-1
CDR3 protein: CASSVVAQGVFDEQFF

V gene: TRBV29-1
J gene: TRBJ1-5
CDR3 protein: CSGWTGRDPRGNQPQHF

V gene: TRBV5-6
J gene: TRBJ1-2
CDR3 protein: CASIRLGDRDGYTF

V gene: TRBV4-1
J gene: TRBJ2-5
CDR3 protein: CASSQVGLLHPEYF

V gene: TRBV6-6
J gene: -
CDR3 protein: CASTLTDSTTYEQYF

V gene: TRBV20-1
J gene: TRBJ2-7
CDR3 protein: CSAYSGYEQYF

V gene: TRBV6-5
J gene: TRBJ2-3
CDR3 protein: CASSYTSGSTDTQYF

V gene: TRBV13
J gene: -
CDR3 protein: CASSFTKRSSSYEQYF

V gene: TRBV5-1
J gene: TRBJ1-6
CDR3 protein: CASSPGQGSSPLHF

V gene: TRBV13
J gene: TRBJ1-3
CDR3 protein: CASSLVSSGPGNTIYF

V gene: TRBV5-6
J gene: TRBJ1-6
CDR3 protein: CASSFRVRNSPLHF

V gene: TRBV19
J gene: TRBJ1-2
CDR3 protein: CASSTAQILDGYTF

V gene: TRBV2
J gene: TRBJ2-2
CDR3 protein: CASKRGGTGVNTGELFF

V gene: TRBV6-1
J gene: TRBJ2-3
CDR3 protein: CASSAGLAGGRLSTDTQYF

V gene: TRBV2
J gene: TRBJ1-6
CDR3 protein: CASRDGAAGPLHF